The 11 T cell receptor beta chains in this list originate from one sample, sequenced in a study of vaccination and CD4 T cells after COVID-19. The antigens these receptors bind are not known. Treatment denoted: roughly ten-day PBMC culture with coronavirus spike peptide pools or control peptides (ViraFEST assay). Sequencing of cultured CD4+ T cell DNA used the Oncomine TCR Beta short-read assay. TCRdb called the PCR reads again in MiXCR, with one record for every CDR3 protein. The top ten clones hold 10% to 13% of a sample with under 7,000 distinct CDR3 sequences, 25% to 40% of them seen once. Here the sequenced sample was CD4+ T cells from blood, cultured in vitro, taken after SARS-CoV-2 vaccination. The source of these receptors is a human donor who had recovered from COVID-19.

The V call is TRBV6-5, the J call TRBJ2-7, with 11 bases matching TRBD2. Losses at the gene ends were 2 bases for V and 4 bases for J; bases not matched to a gene: 7. Germline values: CDR1 MNHEY, CDR2 SVGAGI. This CDR3 is 16 amino acids long. The CDR3 DNA follows: TGTGCCAGCAGTTACGGTAGCGGGAGGGCGGGATACGAGCAGTACTTC. It codes for CASSYGSGRAGYEQYF.

The rearrangement joins TRBV6-5 to TRBJ2-1; D is uncertain. The germline gives CDR1 MNHEY, CDR2 SVGAGI. The CDR3 runs to 14 residues. Trimming took 2 bases from V and 5 from J, leaving 10 bases between them. CDR3 sequence reads: CASSYGPLNNEQFF. DNA of the CDR3: TGTGCCAGCAGTTACGGCCCCCTGAACAATGAGCAGTTCTTC.

There are a few counts of this clonotype. The chain recombines TRBV6-5 with TRBJ1-2; no firm D call. This CDR3 is built from 15 residues. The V and J ends lost 0 bases and 3 bases respectively, with 11 bases between them. Germline CDR1 is MNHEY and CDR2 is SVGAGI. The CDR3 DNA sequence: TGTGCCAGCAGTTACTCTGCAGGACGGCACTATGGCTACACCTTC. Amino acids: CASSYSAGRHYGYTF.

This clonotype was counted a few times. This chain links TRBV6-2 or TRBV6-3 with TRBJ1-2; possible D gene TRBD1, 5 bases. This CDR3 is built from 13 residues. With 6 bases removed from V and 8 bases from J, the gap between germline ends came to 16 bases. Germline CDR1 and CDR2: MNHEY and SVGEGT. The DNA for the CDR3 is TGTGCCAGCAGCCCCCAGGGCCTGAGCGGCTACACCTTC. It specifies CASSPQGLSGYTF.

The chain carries TRBV7-2 and TRBJ2-3; no definite D call. From germline, CDR1 is SGHTA and CDR2 FQGNSA. The germline V and J ends were trimmed by 3 bases and 3 bases, with 22 bases remaining between them. The CDR3 is 18 amino acids. CDR3 in amino acids: CASSLKTYSPSRTDTQYF. The DNA of the CDR3 is TGTGCCAGCAGCTTGAAGACGTACTCGCCCTCGCGGACAGATACGCAGTATTTT.

The V gene is TRBV6-1, the J gene TRBJ2-1; 9 bases fit TRBD1. J lost 9 bases, V lost 6 bases, and 12 bases had no gene match. CDR3 length equals 15 residues. The V gene's germline CDR1 is MNHNS and CDR2 SASEGT. The CDR3: CASSQGTGRTSEQFF. In nucleotides, the CDR3 is TGTGCCAGCAGCCAAGGGACAGGGCGCACAAGTGAGCAGTTCTTC.

This rearrangement joins TRBV5-5 to TRBJ1-2; D gene unclear. V dropped 2 bases and J dropped 6 bases, with 17 bases sitting between them. CDR1 is SGHKS, CDR2 YYEKEE, per germline (reference sequence). The CDR3 runs to 15 residues. This CDR3 reads CASSFSTGPINGYTF. In DNA, the CDR3 is TGTGCCAGCAGCTTCTCAACCGGCCCGATCAATGGCTACACCTTC.

V usage is TRBV20-1 and J usage is TRBJ2-7, with 14 bases identical to TRBD2. CDR3 length: 18 amino acids. V dropped 5 bases and J dropped 6; count of bases not matched to a gene: 18. Germline assignment: CDR1 DFQATT and CDR2 SNEGSKA (reference sequence). CDR3: CSAPKTSGRAGLGSEQYF. The CDR3 region has the DNA TGCAGTGCTCCCAAGACTAGCGGGAGGGCCGGTTTAGGCTCCGAGCAGTACTTC.

The rearrangement joins TRBV10-3 to TRBJ1-2, with a tentative D call TRBD1 (6 bases). The CDR3 runs to 13 residues. Per the germline V gene, CDR1 is ENHRY and CDR2 is SYGVKD. V lost 3 bases and J lost 8, with 13 bases in between. CDR3 bases: TGTGCCATCAGTGACCAGGGGCGGTGGGGCTACACCTTC. It yields the protein CAISDQGRWGYTF.

The J gene is TRBJ2-6, the V gene TRBV6-5, with TRBD1 identical over 9 bases. Losses at the gene ends were 4 bases for V and 3 bases for J; bases not matched to a gene: 4. The germline V gene encodes CDR1 MNHEY and CDR2 SVGAGI. The CDR3 extends over 16 amino acids. In DNA, the CDR3 is TGTGCCAGCAGTTCCGACAGGGGGTATGGGGCCAACGTCCTGACTTTC. This translates into CASSSDRGYGANVLTF.

The V call is TRBV7-7, the J call TRBJ2-7; 11 positions agree with TRBD1. The CDR3 loop spans 17 amino acids. V trimming: 2 bases; J trimming: 7 bases; junction bases outside the gene matches: 13. Germline V gene data show CDR1 as SSHAT and CDR2 as FNYEAQ (reference sequence). The CDR3 region has the DNA TGTGCCAGCAGCTTAAACCCCGGACAGGGGGCCTTGGGTGAGCAGTACTTC. This translates into CASSLNPGQGALGEQYF.